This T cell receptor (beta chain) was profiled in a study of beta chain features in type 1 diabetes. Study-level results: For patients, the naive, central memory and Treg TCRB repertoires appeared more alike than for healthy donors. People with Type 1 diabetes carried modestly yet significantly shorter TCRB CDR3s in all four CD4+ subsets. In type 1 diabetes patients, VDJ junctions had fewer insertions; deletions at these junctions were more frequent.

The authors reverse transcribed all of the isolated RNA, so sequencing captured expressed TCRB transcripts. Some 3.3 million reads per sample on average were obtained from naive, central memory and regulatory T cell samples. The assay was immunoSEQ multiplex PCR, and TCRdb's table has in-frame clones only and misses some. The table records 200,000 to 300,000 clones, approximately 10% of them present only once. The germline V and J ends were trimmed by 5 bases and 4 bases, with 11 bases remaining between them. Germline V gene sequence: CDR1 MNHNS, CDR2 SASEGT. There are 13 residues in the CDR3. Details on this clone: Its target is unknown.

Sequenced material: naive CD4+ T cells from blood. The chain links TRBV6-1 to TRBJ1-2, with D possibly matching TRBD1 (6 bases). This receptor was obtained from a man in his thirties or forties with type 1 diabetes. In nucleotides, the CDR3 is TGTGCCAGCAGTCCGGACAGTCTCTATGGCTACACCTTC. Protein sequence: CASSPDSLYGYTF.